This T cell receptor (beta chain) comes out of a study of tumor and adjacent non-tumor tissue in lung cancer (dated by TCRdb to 2017 to 2018). Background on the whole study: Of the cohort, over 9 patients had adenocarcinoma, 2 had squamous cell carcinoma and 1 had small cell lung cancer. The roughly 15 patients were aged about 31 to 85 years, included 10 men and 5 women, and had TNM stage I to III disease. A few dozen paired specimens, one tumor and one normal lung sample per patient, were profiled by TCRbeta CDR3 sequencing. Using bulk TCRbeta repertoires from 15 lung cancer patients, the study set lung tumor tissue side by side with matched distant non-tumor lung tissue. Sequencing produced 100 million to 150 million productive TCRbeta reads in total, an average of approximately 4.5 million reads per sample. The research as a whole found: Neither the sequencing platform nor unique molecular identifiers are named or mentioned anywhere in the methods. Peripheral blood was not sequenced, so blood TCRbeta repertoires were not examined in the lung cancer patients of the study. Tumor tissue showed significantly higher TCR diversity (inverse Simpson) than normal lung tissue, at around 460 vs 160 (P = 0.0075, Mann-Whitney U test). With only approximately 16 patients in the cohort, the authors noted that larger samples and more detailed clinical data are needed. The top 100 clones accounted for a significantly larger cumulative portion of the repertoire in normal lung than in tumor tissue. TCR diversity was significantly higher in younger patients, and higher tumor TCR diversity was associated with shorter overall and disease-free survival.

This clonotype was found once. It lacks a known antigen. The junction and the germline gene differ at one end; a read error may be behind it. Libraries were made using multiplex PCR. The data were produced on an Illumina HiSeq 2500. TCRbeta libraries were constructed through three rounds of nested PCR with primers (Table S4) according to protocols adapted from ARM-PCR. Before sequencing, PCR products in the 200-500 bp range were cut out of the gel and cleaned up using the QIAquick gel extraction kit. Per the source publication's procedure: Reads were cleaned using Trimmomatic, were merged into complete CDR3 sequences using FLASH, and were assigned to V(D)J germline segments using MiTCR. VDJtools was used to compute clonal diversity as the inverse Simpson's index. In-frame sequences lacking a premature stop codon were counted as productive reads. The raw public reads went through TCRdb reprocessing: fastp at Q25, MiXCR clone calling, in-frame beta chains kept. Identical CDR3 protein sequences are pooled into one entry, listed with their most common genes and DNA. The V and J calls were not made by the authors but by TCRdb's processing. The sample contains approximately 140,000 distinct CDR3 sequences, approximately 66% of them found a single time. The ten largest clones add up to roughly 18% of the sample.

RNA was isolated from bulk unsorted tissue, and RNA quality was assessed with a NanoDrop ND-1000 and an Agilent 2100. The donors were newly diagnosed lung cancer patients admitted for thoracic surgery in China from August to November 2014 who had not received prior chemotherapy. Anyone who had undergone radiotherapy or chemotherapy before, or who had another cancer at the same time, was left out of the study. Pieces of surgical tissue measuring about 1-2.1 cm3 were kept in RNAlater solution and held at -80 degrees C until needed. From cysteine to phenylalanine, the CDR3 is 18 amino acids long. Just the 54-base CDR3 DNA is kept, in frame starting at base 1. CDR1 and CDR2, per the germline V gene (reference sequence), are DFQATT and SNEGSKA.

The sequenced material came from lung tumor tissue. This chain is built from TRBV20-1 and TRBJ2-1, with TRBD2 identical over 8 junction bases. The sequence was obtained from a man aged 55 to 69 with small cell lung cancer. At the DNA level, the sequence is TGCAGTGCTACAGACCAGGAGGCGGCGAGCGGGAGATTAAATGAGCAGTTCTTT. Its protein product is CSATDQEAASGRLNEQFF.